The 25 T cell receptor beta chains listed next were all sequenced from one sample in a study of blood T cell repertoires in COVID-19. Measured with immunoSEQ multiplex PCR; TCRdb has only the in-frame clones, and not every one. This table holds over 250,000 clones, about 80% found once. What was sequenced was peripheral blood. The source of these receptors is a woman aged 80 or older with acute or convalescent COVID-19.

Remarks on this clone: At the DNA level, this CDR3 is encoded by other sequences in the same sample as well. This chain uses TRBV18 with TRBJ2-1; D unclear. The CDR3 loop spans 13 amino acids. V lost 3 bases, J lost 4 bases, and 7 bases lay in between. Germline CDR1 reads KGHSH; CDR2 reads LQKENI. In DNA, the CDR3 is TGTGCCAGCTCACCCGGCGGATACAATGAGCAGTTCTTC. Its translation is CASSPGGYNEQFF.

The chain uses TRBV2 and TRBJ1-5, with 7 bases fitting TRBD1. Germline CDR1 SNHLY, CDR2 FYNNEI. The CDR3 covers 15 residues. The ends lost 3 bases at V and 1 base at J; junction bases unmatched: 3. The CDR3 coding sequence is TGTGCCAGCAGTGACCGACAGGGCAGCAATCAGCCCCAGCATTTT. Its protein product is CASSDRQGSNQPQHF.

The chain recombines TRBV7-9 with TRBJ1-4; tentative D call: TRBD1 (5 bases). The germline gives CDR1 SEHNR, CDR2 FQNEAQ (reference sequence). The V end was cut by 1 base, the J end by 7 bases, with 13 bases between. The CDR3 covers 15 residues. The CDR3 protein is CASSLGQGKAEKLFF. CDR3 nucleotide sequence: TGTGCCAGCAGCTTAGGTCAGGGTAAGGCTGAAAAACTGTTTTTT.

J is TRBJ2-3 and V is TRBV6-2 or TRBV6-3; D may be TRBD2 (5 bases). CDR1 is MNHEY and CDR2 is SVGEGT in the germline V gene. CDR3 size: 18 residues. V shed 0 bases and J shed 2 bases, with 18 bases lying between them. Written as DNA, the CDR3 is TGTGCCAGCAGTTACTCGATTACGGCGGGTGCAGACACAGATACGCAGTATTTT. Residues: CASSYSITAGADTDTQYF.

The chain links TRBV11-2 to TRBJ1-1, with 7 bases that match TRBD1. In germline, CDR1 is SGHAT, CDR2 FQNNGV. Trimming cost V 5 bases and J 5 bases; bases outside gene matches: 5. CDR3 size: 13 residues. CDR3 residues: CASSAQGGTEAFF. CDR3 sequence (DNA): TGTGCCAGCAGCGCGCAGGGGGGTACTGAAGCTTTCTTT.

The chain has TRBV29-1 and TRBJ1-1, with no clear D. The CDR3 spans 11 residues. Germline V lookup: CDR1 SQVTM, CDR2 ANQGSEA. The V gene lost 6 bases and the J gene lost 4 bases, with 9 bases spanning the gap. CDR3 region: CSVTSATEAFF. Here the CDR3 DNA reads TGCAGCGTGACTTCGGCCACTGAAGCTTTCTTT.

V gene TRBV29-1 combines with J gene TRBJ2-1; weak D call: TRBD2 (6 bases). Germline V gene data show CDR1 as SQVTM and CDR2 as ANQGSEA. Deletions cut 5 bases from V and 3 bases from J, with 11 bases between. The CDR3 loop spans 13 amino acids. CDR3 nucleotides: TGCAGCGTTAGTAGCGGTCACTACAATGAGCAGTTCTTC. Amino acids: CSVSSGHYNEQFF.

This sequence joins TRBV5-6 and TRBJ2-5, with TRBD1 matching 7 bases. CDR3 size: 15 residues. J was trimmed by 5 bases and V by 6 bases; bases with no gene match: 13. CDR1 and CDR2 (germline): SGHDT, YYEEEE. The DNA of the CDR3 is TGTGCCAGCACTCCCCCTACAGGGGTCGGGGAGACCCAGTACTTC. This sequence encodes CASTPPTGVGETQYF.

CDR3 sequence reads: CASSSDRVIYEQYF. Here the CDR3 DNA reads TGTGCCAGCAGTTCCGACAGGGTAATCTACGAGCAGTACTTC. The chain uses TRBV7-9 and TRBJ2-7; TRBD1 agrees at 7 bases. This CDR3 comprises 14 residues. Per the germline V gene, CDR1 is SEHNR and CDR2 is FQNEAQ (reference sequence). The trim removed 6 bases at V and 3 bases at J, leaving 8 bases unmatched.

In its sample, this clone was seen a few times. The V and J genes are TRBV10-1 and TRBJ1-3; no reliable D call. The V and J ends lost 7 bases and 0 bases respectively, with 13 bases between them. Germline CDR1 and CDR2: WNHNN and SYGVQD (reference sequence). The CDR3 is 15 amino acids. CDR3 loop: CASNVRSPSGNTIYF. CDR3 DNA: TGCGCCAGCAACGTACGGAGCCCCTCTGGAAACACCATATATTTT.

The CDR3 sequence is CASSEGGVAKNIQYF. The CDR3 DNA follows: TGTGCCAGCAGTGAAGGCGGAGTGGCCAAAAACATTCAGTACTTC. This chain links TRBV6-1 with TRBJ2-4; D uncertain. V shed 1 base and J shed 1 base, with 8 bases lying between them. Germline V gene data show CDR1 as MNHNS and CDR2 as SASEGT. CDR3 length equals 15 residues.

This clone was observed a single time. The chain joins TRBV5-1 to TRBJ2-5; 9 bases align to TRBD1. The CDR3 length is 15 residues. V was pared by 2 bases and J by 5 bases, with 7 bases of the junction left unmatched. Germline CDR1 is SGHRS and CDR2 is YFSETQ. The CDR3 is CASSLTGGQGETQYF. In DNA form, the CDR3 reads TGCGCCAGCAGCTTAACCGGAGGACAGGGGGAGACCCAGTACTTC. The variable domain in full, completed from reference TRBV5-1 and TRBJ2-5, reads KAGVTQTPRYLIKTRGQQVTLSCSPISGHRSVSWYQQTPGQGLQFLFEYFSETQRNKGNFPGRFSGRQFSNSRSEMNVSTLELGDSALYLCASSLTGGQGETQYFGPGTRLLVL.

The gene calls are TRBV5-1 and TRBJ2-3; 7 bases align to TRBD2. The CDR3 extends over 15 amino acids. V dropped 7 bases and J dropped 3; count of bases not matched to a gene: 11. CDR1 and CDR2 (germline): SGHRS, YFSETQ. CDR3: CASSDGGGRTDTQYF. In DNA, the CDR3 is TGCGCCAGCTCGGACGGCGGCGGGAGAACAGATACGCAGTATTTT.

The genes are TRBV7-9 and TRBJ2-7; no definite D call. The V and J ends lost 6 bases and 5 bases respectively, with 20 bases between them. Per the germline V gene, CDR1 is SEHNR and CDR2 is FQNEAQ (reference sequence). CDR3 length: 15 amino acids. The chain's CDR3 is CASSPARTNYHEQYF. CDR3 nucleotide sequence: TGTGCCAGCAGTCCCGCACGCACTAACTACCACGAGCAGTACTTC. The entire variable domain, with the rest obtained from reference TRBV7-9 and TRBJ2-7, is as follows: DTGVSQNPRHKITKRGQNVTFRCDPISEHNRLYWYRQTLGQGPEFLTYFQNEAQLEKSRLLSDRFSAERPKGSFSTLEIQRTEQGDSAMYLCASSPARTNYHEQYFGPGTRLTVT.

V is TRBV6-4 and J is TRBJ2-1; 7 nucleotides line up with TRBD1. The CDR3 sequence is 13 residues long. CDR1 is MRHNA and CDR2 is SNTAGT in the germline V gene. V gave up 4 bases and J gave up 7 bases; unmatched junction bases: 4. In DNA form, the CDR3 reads TGTGCCAGCAGTGGGGAACAGGGGAATGAGCAGTTCTTC. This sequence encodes CASSGEQGNEQFF.

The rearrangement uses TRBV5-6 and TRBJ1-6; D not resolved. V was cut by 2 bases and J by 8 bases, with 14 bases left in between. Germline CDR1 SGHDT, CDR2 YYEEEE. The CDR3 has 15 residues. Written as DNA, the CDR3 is TGTGCCAGCAGCTTCTCTCCAGCGGCGGATTCACCCCTCCACTTT. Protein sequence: CASSFSPAADSPLHF.

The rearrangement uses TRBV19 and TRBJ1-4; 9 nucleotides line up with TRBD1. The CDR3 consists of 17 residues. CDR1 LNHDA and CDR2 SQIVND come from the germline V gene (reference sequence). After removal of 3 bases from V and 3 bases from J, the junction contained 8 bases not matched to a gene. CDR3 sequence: CASSMTGTGFANEKLFF. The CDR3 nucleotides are TGTGCCAGTAGTATGACCGGGACAGGGTTCGCTAATGAAAAACTGTTTTTT.

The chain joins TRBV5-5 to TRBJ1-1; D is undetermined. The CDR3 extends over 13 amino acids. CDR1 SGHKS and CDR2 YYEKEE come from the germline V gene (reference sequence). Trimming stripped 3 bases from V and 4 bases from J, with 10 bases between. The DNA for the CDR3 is TGTGCCAGCAGCTGGGCCGGCCTCACTGAAGCTTTCTTT. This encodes CASSWAGLTEAFF.

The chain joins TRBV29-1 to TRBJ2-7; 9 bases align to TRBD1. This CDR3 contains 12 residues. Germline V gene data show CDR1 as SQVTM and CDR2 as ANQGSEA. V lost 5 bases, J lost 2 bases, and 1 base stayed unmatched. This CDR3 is CSVRTGAYEQYF. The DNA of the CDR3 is TGCAGCGTTCGGACAGGGGCCTACGAGCAGTACTTC.

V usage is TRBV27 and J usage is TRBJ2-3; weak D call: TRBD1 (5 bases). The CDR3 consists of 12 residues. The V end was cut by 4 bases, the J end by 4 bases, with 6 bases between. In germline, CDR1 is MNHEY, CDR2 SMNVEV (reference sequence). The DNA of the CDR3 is TGTGCCAGCAGTTCCAGGGCAGATACGCAGTATTTT. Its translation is CASSSRADTQYF.

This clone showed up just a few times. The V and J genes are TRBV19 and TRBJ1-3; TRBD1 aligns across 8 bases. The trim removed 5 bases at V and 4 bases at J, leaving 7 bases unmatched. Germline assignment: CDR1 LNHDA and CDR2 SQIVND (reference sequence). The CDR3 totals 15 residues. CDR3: CASSVQGARGNTIYF. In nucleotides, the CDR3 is TGTGCCAGTAGTGTCCAGGGGGCGCGAGGAAACACCATATATTTT.

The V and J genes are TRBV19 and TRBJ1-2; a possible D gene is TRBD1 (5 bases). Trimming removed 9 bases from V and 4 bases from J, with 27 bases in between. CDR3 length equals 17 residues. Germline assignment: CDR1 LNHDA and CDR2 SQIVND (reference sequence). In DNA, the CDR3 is TGTGCCAGCGACCGACTGGGGGGGAGTGAGATTCCCTATGGCTACACCTTC. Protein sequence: CASDRLGGSEIPYGYTF.

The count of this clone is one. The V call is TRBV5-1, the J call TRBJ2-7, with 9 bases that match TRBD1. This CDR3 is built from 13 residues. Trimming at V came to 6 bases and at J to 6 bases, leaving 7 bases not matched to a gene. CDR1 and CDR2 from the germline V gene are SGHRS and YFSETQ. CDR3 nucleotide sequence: TGCGCCAGCACCCGACAGGGGGAGGGCGAGCAGTACTTC. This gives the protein CASTRQGEGEQYF.

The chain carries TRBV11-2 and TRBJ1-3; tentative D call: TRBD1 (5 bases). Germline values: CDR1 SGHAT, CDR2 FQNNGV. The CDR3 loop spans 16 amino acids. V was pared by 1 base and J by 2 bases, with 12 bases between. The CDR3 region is CASSLGQGGTGNTIYF. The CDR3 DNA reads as TGTGCCAGCAGCTTAGGCCAGGGAGGTACTGGAAACACCATATATTTT.

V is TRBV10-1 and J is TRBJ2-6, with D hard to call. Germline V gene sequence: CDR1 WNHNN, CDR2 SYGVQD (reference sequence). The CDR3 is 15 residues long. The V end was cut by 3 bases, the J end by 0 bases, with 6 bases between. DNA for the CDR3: TGCGCCAGCAGTGACTACCCCTCTGGGGCCAACGTCCTGACTTTC. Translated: CASSDYPSGANVLTF.